These 2 T cell receptor beta chains originate from one sample sequenced in a study of T-cell reconstitution after alpha-beta-depleted transplantation in children. Molecular barcoding with unique molecular identifiers was used for the TCRbeta library. Each CDR3 protein gets one entry after TCRdb re-called the PCR reads with MiXCR. The sample consists of 500,000 or so distinct CDR3 sequences, around 10% of them appearing once. The sequencing here drew on PBMCs, mostly from graft donor cells, taken 180 days after TCRalphabeta/CD19-depleted stem cell transplant. These receptor sequences come from a female patient aged 2-15 years who had a stem cell transplant for aplastic anemia, so the T cells may come from the graft donor.

CDR3 region: CASSDTVNTEAFF. The DNA for the CDR3 is TGTGCCAGCAGCGATACTGTTAACACTGAAGCTTTCTTT. The V and J genes are TRBV7-9 and TRBJ1-1, with no clear D. Germline-derived CDR1 and CDR2 are SEHNR and FQNEAQ (reference sequence). The V and J ends lost 5 bases and 2 bases respectively, with 9 bases between them. The CDR3 runs 13 residues. The entire variable domain, with the rest obtained from reference TRBV7-9 and TRBJ1-1, is as follows: DTGVSQNPRHKITKRGQNVTFRCDPISEHNRLYWYRQTLGQGPEFLTYFQNEAQLEKSRLLSDRFSAERPKGSFSTLEIQRTEQGDSAMYLCASSDTVNTEAFFGQGTRLTVV.

The chain links TRBV18 to TRBJ2-1; D uncertain. Germline V CDR1 and CDR2: KGHSH, LQKENI. V lost 6 bases and J lost 8, with 8 bases in between. This CDR3 has 11 amino acids. The CDR3 DNA reads as TGTGCCAGCTCGCCCCTGGATGAGCAGTTCTTC. This translates into CASSPLDEQFF.